These T cell receptor beta chains were read from a single sample in a study of early T cells in non-severe SARS-CoV-2 infection. TCRdb reanalysed the 5' RACE reads using MiXCR and keeps one entry per CDR3 protein. The sample consists of tens of thousands of distinct CDR3 sequences, around 9.9% of them appearing once. The sequenced sample consisted of whole blood. The receptors were sampled from an adult who was a healthcare worker with PCR-confirmed SARS-CoV-2 infection or an uninfected control (not recorded which). The CDR3 runs from the conserved cysteine through the conserved F or W. A D gene is named only where the DNA matches it firmly. Rows may omit the clone size; those that give it use once, few, many or a size class.

TRBD1	-	TRBV6-6	TRBJ1-4	CASSSGTGNKKLFF	TGTGCCAGCAGTTCCGGGACAGGGAACAAAAAACTGTTTTTT
-	-	TRBV6-1	TRBJ1-5	CASRIDGGWNQPQHF	TGTGCCAGCAGAATAGATGGAGGGTGGAATCAGCCCCAGCATTTT
TRBD2	few	TRBV11-3	TRBJ2-1	CASSPSGLVNEQFF	TGTGCCAGCAGCCCGTCGGGACTAGTCAATGAGCAGTTCTTC
-	many	TRBV6-6	TRBJ2-5	CASSWMLGQYF	TGTGCCAGCAGTTGGATGTTAGGCCAGTACTTC
TRBD1	few	TRBV20-1	TRBJ1-4	CSASLQGLGKLFF	TGCAGTGCTAGTCTACAGGGGTTAGGAAAACTGTTTTTT
-	-	TRBV11-1	TRBJ2-3	CASSTIRPDTDTQYF	TGTGCCAGCAGCACGATCCGGCCGGACACAGATACGCAGTATTTT
-	many	TRBV7-2	TRBJ2-3	CASSSGGTLVDTQYF	TGTGCCAGCAGCTCAGGGGGGACTTTGGTTGATACGCAGTATTTT
-	many	TRBV12-3/TRBV12-4	TRBJ1-1	CASSKQQAGNFAEAFF	TGTGCCAGCAGTAAGCAACAGGCAGGAAACTTTGCTGAAGCTTTCTTT
TRBD1	few	TRBV25-1	TRBJ2-3	CASSRDREYTDTQYF	TGTGCCAGCAGTCGAGACAGGGAGTACACAGATACGCAGTATTTT
-	many	TRBV5-4	TRBJ2-5	CASSLRSFLGVETQYF	TGTGCCAGCAGCTTGCGTTCGTTTTTAGGGGTAGAGACCCAGTACTTC
-	many	TRBV4-3	TRBJ1-1	CASSQEEGWTEAFF	TGCGCCAGCAGCCAAGAGGAGGGCTGGACTGAAGCTTTCTTT
-	many	TRBV6-5	TRBJ2-6	CASSFDRRGVLTF	TGTGCCAGCAGTTTTGACAGACGCGGCGTCCTGACTTTC
-	few	TRBV3-1	TRBJ1-4	CASSQKTGAEKLFF	TGTGCCAGCAGCCAAAAGACAGGAGCTGAAAAACTGTTTTTT
TRBD1	few	TRBV6-5	TRBJ1-1	CASRVQGSLNTEAFF	TGTGCCAGCAGGGTACAGGGGTCGTTGAACACTGAAGCTTTCTTT
-	many	TRBV12-3/TRBV12-4	TRBJ2-3	CASSLAAHTQYF	TGTGCCAGCAGTCTGGCCGCGCATACGCAGTATTTT
-	many	TRBV20-1	TRBJ2-3	CSASFRASTDTQYF	TGCAGTGCTAGTTTCAGGGCGAGCACAGATACGCAGTATTTT
-	-	TRBV12-3/TRBV12-4	TRBJ2-5	CASNPTGSEETQYF	TGTGCCAGCAATCCCACAGGGTCGGAAGAGACCCAGTACTTC
TRBD2	-	TRBV27	TRBJ2-7	CASSFGLAADEQYF	TGTGCCAGCAGTTTCGGACTAGCTGCTGACGAGCAGTACTTC
-	many	TRBV6-6	TRBJ2-7	CASSPTDGGFGFGQYF	TGTGCCAGCAGTCCAACGGACGGGGGCTTTGGGTTCGGGCAGTACTTC
-	-	TRBV7-6	TRBJ2-2	CASSPPGAYTGELFF	TGTGCCAGCAGCCCTCCCGGGGCCTACACCGGGGAGCTGTTTTTT
-	-	TRBV29-1	TRBJ1-1	CSAEGGFEAFF	TGCAGCGCCGAAGGGGGATTTGAAGCTTTCTTT
-	few	TRBV7-2	TRBJ1-6	CASSLERGSPLHF	TGTGCCAGCAGCTTAGAACGGGGATCACCCCTCCACTTT
TRBD1	many	TRBV6-5	TRBJ2-5	CASRPGGSKTQYF	TGTGCCAGCAGGCCAGGGGGCTCGAAGACCCAGTACTTC
-	many	TRBV5-6	TRBJ2-1	CASSFEFSSYNEQFF	TGTGCCAGCAGCTTTGAATTTAGCTCCTACAATGAGCAGTTCTTC
-	many	TRBV7-8	TRBJ1-5	CASSLTGSPVYQPQHF	TGTGCCAGCAGCTTAACAGGGTCCCCAGTCTATCAGCCCCAGCATTTT
-	few	TRBV10-3	TRBJ2-6	CAISPQDSGANVLTF	TGTGCCATCTCCCCCCAGGACTCTGGGGCCAACGTCCTGACTTTC
-	medium-sized	TRBV5-5	TRBJ2-3	CASSPEGFSSTDTQYF	TGTGCCAGCAGCCCGGAGGGGTTCTCTAGCACAGATACGCAGTATTTT
-	many	TRBV2	TRBJ2-5	CASSPNQETQYF	TGTGCCAGCAGCCCTAACCAGGAGACCCAGTACTTC
TRBD1	-	TRBV3-1	TRBJ2-7	CASSPGQGRRYEQYF	TGTGCCAGCAGCCCCGGACAGGGAAGGAGGTACGAGCAGTACTTC
-	few	TRBV2	TRBJ1-5	CASNRGSNNQPQHF	TGTGCCAGCAATCGGGGGTCGAACAATCAGCCCCAGCATTTT
-	many	TRBV7-9	TRBJ2-5	CASSLVLMGETQYF	TGTGCCAGCAGCTTAGTCTTAATGGGGGAGACCCAGTACTTC
-	many	TRBV20-1	TRBJ1-4	CSANDLRSEKLFF	TGCAGTGCAAATGACCTCCGTAGTGAAAAACTGTTTTTT
-	few	TRBV5-1	TRBJ2-5	CASSLSGGDGETQYF	TGCGCCAGCAGCTTGTCCGGGGGTGATGGAGAGACCCAGTACTTC
TRBD1	few	TRBV29-1	TRBJ2-7	CSVAGTADEQYF	TGCAGCGTCGCCGGGACAGCCGACGAGCAGTACTTC
-	many	TRBV7-2	TRBJ2-5	CASVLWIRDTQETQYF	TGTGCCAGCGTTCTTTGGATCAGGGATACTCAAGAGACCCAGTACTTC
-	many	TRBV7-2	TRBJ1-2	CASSPRTAENYGYTF	TGTGCCAGCAGCCCCCGGACGGCAGAAAACTATGGCTACACCTTC